This TCR beta chain was found in a study of blood T cell repertoires in COVID-19. Data came from immunoSEQ multiplex PCR; TCRdb stores just in-frame clones and leaves some out. The sample records approximately 230,000 clones, 86% being singletons. Germline CDR1 MGHDK, CDR2 SYGVNS. CDR3 length: 14 residues. Trimming removed 5 bases from V and 6 bases from J; junction bases left unmatched: 10. Sequenced input: peripheral blood. This sequence originates from a young man who had recovered from COVID-19. V usage is TRBV25-1 and J usage is TRBJ2-7, with TRBD2 identical over 7 bases. CDR3 residues: CASSPPGGAGEQYF. In DNA, the CDR3 is TGTGCCAGCAGTCCCCCGGGGGGAGCGGGCGAGCAGTACTTC.